Listed here are 3 T cell receptor beta chains from one sample, sequenced in a study of T cells in Graves' hyperthyroidism and ophthalmopathy (dated by TCRdb to between 2019 and 2020). The library was produced with multiplex PCR. TCRdb records Illumina HiSeq 2000 as the sequencer. The TCR beta CDR3 regions were amplified from RNA transcripts. For the first round of RT-PCR on the TCR CDR3, the HTBI primer set was used together with the Qiagen OneStep RT-PCR kit. TCRdb trimmed public reads at Q25 via fastp, called clones via MiXCR and kept in-frame beta chains. All rows with the same CDR3 protein become a single entry with the most common DNA and genes. Recorded for this sample are approximately 560,000 distinct CDR3 sequences; about 15% of them occurred a single time. Approximately 7% of the sample lies in the top ten. Sequencing was performed on blood. The receptors here all came from a woman aged 30 to 39 with Graves' hyperthyroidism.

This clonotype has just a few counts. A clone one base away is much larger, so this may be a read error. The chain couples TRBV28 to TRBJ2-5; D may correspond to TRBD1 or TRBD2 (5 bases each). The CDR3 is made up of 16 amino acids. Germline V gives CDR1 MDHEN, CDR2 SYDVKM. The CDR3 protein is CASSLSPEFGGETRYF. As DNA, the CDR3 is TGTGCCAGCAGTTTATCCCCGGAGTTTGGGGGTGAGACCCGGTACTTC.

There are many counts of this clonotype. The chain has TRBV20-1 and TRBJ1-5, with TRBD1 matching 8 bases. The CDR3 totals 12 residues. V lost 2 bases and J lost 7; bases outside the gene matches: 1. Germline CDR1 is DFQATT and CDR2 is SNEGSKA (reference sequence). In DNA, the CDR3 is TGCAGTGCTAGAACAGGGGGACAGCCCCAGCATTTT. As protein: CSARTGGQPQHF.

This clonotype was counted many times. The J gene is TRBJ1-1, the V gene TRBV6-1; TRBD1 might be the D (5 bases). Germline V lookup: CDR1 MNHNS, CDR2 SASEGT. V was trimmed by 7 bases and J by 6 bases, leaving 18 bases between them. This CDR3 comprises 14 residues. This chain's CDR3 is CASNSLGARAEAFF. The CDR3 DNA reads as TGTGCCAGCAATTCCCTAGGGGCGCGGGCTGAAGCTTTCTTT.